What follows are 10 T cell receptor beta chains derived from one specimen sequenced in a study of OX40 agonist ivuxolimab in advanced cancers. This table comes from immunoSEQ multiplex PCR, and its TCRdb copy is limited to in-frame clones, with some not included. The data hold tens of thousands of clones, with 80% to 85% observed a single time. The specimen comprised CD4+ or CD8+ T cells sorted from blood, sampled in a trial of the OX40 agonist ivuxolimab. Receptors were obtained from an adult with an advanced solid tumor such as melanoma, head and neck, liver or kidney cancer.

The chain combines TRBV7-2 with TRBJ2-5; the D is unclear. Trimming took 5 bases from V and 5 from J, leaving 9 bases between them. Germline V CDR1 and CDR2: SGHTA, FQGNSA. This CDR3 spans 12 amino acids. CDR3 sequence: CASSAPWETQYF. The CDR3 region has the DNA TGTGCCAGCAGCGCTCCGTGGGAGACCCAGTACTTC. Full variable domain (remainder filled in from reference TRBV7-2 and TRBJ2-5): GAGVSQSPSNKVTEKGKDVELRCDPISGHTALYWYRQSLGQGLEFLIYFQGNSAPDKSGLPSDRFSAERTGGSVSTLTIQRTQQEDSAVYLCASSAPWETQYFGPGTRLLVL.

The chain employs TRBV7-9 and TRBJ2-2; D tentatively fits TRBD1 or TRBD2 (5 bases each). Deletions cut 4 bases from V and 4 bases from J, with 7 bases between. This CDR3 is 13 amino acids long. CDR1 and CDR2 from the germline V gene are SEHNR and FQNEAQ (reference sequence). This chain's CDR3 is CASSSGTTGELFF. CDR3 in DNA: TGTGCCAGCAGCTCCGGGACCACCGGGGAGCTGTTTTTT.

The CDR3 loop is CASRPGQWNTEAFF. In DNA, the CDR3 is TGTGCCAGCAGACCGGGACAGTGGAACACTGAAGCTTTCTTT. The J gene is TRBJ1-1, the V gene TRBV6-5; 7 bases align to TRBD1. This CDR3 comprises 14 residues. V lost 6 bases, J lost 1 base, and 5 bases stayed unmatched. Germline V gene data show CDR1 as MNHEY and CDR2 as SVGAGI.

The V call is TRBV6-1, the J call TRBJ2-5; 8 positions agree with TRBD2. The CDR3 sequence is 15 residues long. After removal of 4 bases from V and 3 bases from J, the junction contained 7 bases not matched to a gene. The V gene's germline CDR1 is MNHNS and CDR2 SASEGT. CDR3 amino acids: CASSVLTSAEETQYF. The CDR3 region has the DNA TGTGCCAGCAGTGTCTTGACTAGCGCAGAAGAGACCCAGTACTTC.

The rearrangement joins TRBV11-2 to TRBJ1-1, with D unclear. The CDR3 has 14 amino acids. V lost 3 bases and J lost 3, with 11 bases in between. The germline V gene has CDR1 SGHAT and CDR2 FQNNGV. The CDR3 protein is CASSFAGRDTEAFF. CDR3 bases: TGTGCCAGCAGCTTTGCGGGGAGGGACACTGAAGCTTTCTTT.

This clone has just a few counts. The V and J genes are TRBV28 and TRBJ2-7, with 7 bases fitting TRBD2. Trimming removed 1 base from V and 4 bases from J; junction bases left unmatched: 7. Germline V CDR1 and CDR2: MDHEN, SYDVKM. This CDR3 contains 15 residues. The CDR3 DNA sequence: TGTGCCAGCAGTTTATATACCGGGGGGAGATACGAGCAGTACTTC. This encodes CASSLYTGGRYEQYF.

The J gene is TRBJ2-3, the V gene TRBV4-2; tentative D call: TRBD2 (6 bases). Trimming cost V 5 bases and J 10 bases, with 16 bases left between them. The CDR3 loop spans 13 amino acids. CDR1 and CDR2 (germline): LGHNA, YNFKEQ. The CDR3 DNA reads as TGTGCCAGCAGCTCCACCGAGTGGGAGGCGCAGTATTTT. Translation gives CASSSTEWEAQYF.

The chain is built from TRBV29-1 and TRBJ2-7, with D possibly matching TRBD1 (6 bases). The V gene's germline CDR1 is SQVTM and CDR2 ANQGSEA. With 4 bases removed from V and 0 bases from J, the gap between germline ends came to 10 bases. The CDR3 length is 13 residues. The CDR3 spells CSVAGQTSYEQYF. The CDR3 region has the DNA TGCAGCGTTGCCGGACAGACCTCCTACGAGCAGTACTTC.

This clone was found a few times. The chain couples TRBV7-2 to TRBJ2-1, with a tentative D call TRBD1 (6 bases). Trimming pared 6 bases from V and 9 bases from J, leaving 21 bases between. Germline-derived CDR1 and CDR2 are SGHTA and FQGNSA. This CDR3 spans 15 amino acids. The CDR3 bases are TGTGCCAGCAGACCACAGGGAACCAGTTGGGGTGAGCAGTTCTTC. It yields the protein CASRPQGTSWGEQFF.

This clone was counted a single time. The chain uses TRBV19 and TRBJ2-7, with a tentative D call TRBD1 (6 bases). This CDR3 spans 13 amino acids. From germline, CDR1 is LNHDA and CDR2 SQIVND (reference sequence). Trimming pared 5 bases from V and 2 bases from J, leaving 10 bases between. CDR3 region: CASSVTGPYEQYF. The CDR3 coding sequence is TGTGCCAGTAGTGTTACAGGGCCCTACGAGCAGTACTTC.